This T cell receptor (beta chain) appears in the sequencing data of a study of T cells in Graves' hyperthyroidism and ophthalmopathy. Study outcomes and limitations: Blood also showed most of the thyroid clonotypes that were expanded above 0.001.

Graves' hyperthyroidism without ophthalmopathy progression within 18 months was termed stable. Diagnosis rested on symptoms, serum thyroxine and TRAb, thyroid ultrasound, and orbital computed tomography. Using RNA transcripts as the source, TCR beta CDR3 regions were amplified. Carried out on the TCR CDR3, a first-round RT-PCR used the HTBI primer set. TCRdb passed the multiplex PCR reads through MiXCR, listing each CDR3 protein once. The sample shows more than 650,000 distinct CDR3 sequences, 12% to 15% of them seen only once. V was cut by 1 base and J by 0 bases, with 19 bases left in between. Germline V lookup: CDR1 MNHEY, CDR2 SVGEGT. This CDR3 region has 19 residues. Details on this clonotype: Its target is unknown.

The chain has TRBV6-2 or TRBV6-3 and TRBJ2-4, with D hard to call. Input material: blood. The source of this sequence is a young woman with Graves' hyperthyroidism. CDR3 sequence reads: CASSYYLSFIGLAKNIQYF. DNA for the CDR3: TGTGCCAGCAGTTACTACTTATCCTTTATCGGGCTAGCCAAAAACATTCAGTACTTC.